The T cell receptor beta chain described here comes from a study of cytomegalovirus exposure and HLA in healthy donors. General study points: Presence/absence comparisons presumed near-even sequencing depth among donors.

Researchers ran the PCR with 60 Vbeta and 13 Jbeta primers. TCRdb's table, derived via immunoSEQ multiplex PCR, lists solely in-frame clones and lacks some. The sample yields more than 130,000 clones, roughly three quarters seen once. Concerning this clone: Its target is unknown.

Trimming at V came to 0 bases and at J to 6 bases, leaving 7 bases not matched to a gene. The CDR3 covers 15 residues. Germline V gives CDR1 SEHNR, CDR2 FQNEAQ (reference sequence). This sequence joins TRBV7-9 and TRBJ1-2; TRBD1 agrees at 7 bases. Sequenced input: PBMCs. The receptor comes from a woman aged 45-65 years in good health and CMV-seronegative. For the CDR3, the DNA is TGTGCCAGCAGCTTAGCCGGGGACAGCGCTAATGGCTACACCTTC. It yields the protein CASSLAGDSANGYTF.